One sample yielded the 17 T cell receptor beta chains listed below, sequenced in a study of neurological immune-mediated disorders. MiXCR was run by TCRdb on the 5' RACE reads, yielding one entry per CDR3 protein. The table records about 51,000 distinct CDR3 sequences, roughly 17% of them present only once. Sequencing was performed on PBMCs. Source of these receptors: a man aged 55 to 70 in good health.

The sample holds many counts of this clonotype. The CDR3 region is CASSQHSGRAGETQYF. In DNA form, the CDR3 reads TGCGCCAGCAGCCAACATAGCGGGAGGGCCGGGGAGACCCAGTACTTC. This chain joins TRBV4-3 and TRBJ2-5, with TRBD2 identical over 11 bases. V trimming: 2 bases; J trimming: 5 bases; junction bases outside the gene matches: 7. The germline V gene encodes CDR1 LGHNA and CDR2 YSLEER. CDR3 size: 16 residues.

V gene TRBV4-3 combines with J gene TRBJ1-6, with D possibly being TRBD1 (5 bases). Between the trimmed V and J ends, which lost 0 bases and 13 bases, there was a span of 16 bases. There are 15 residues in the CDR3. Per the germline V gene, CDR1 is LGHNA and CDR2 is YSLEER. The CDR3 DNA follows: TGCGCCAGCAGCCAAGATCTCCGGGAGGGGTGGCCCCTCCACTTT. Translating gives CASSQDLREGWPLHF.

This clonotype was counted many times. The chain has TRBV20-1 and TRBJ2-1; 10 nucleotides line up with TRBD2. This CDR3 has 16 residues. Trimming took 4 bases from V and 7 from J; bases not matched to a gene: 13. The germline V gene has CDR1 DFQATT and CDR2 SNEGSKA (reference sequence). The CDR3 spells CSANAHLAGVGNEQFF. The CDR3 region has the DNA TGCAGTGCTAACGCCCACCTAGCGGGAGTAGGGAATGAGCAGTTCTTC.

This clonotype was seen many times. The V and J genes are TRBV24-1 and TRBJ2-1, with 9 bases fitting TRBD1. The junction had 5 bases not matched to a gene; V was cut back by 4 bases and J by 5 bases. From germline, CDR1 is KGHDR and CDR2 SFDVKD. The CDR3 is made up of 15 amino acids. The CDR3 region is CATSEPGQGDNEQFF. In nucleotides, the CDR3 is TGTGCCACCAGTGAACCGGGACAGGGAGACAATGAGCAGTTCTTC.

This clonotype was seen a handful of times. This chain joins TRBV12-3 or TRBV12-4 and TRBJ1-5, with 9 positions matching TRBD1. The CDR3 has 16 amino acids. Trimming took 1 base from V and 6 from J; bases not matched to a gene: 7. The CDR3 nucleotides are TGTGCCAGCAGTTTAGGCGGACAGGGGCGAGGTCAGCCCCAGCATTTT. Its protein product is CASSLGGQGRGQPQHF.

In its sample, this clonotype was seen many times. V and J are TRBV5-1 and TRBJ1-2; D ambiguous. V lost 0 bases and J 8 bases, leaving 17 bases between the germline ends. CDR1 is SGHRS and CDR2 is YFSETQ in the germline V gene. The CDR3 sequence is 15 residues long. In DNA form, the CDR3 reads TGCGCCAGCAGCTTGGGGTTGGGAGGAACCTCAGGCTACACCTTC. It codes for CASSLGLGGTSGYTF.

This clonotype was observed many times. The chain has TRBV7-9 and TRBJ2-3; D is possibly TRBD2 (6 bases). From germline, CDR1 is SEHNR and CDR2 FQNEAQ (reference sequence). This CDR3 has 15 residues. Between the trimmed V and J ends, which lost 2 bases and 1 base, there was a span of 10 bases. The CDR3 protein is CASSLYPSGTDTQYF. The CDR3 DNA follows: TGTGCCAGCAGCTTATATCCTAGCGGCACAGATACGCAGTATTTT.

This clonotype was counted at least ten times. V usage is TRBV5-1 and J usage is TRBJ2-1; 12 bases agree with TRBD1. This CDR3 comprises 16 residues. V shed 3 bases and J 8 bases; nucleotides not matched to a gene: 9. Germline values: CDR1 SGHRS, CDR2 YFSETQ. CDR3 DNA sequence: TGCGCCAGCAGCTCCCTTGGGACAGGGGGCAACGATGAGCAGTTCTTC. Its translation is CASSSLGTGGNDEQFF.

This clonotype was found many times. The CDR3, as DNA: TGCGCCAGCAGCTTGTCCGGAGGGACAGGGAAAATAAATGAGCAGTTCTTC. It yields the protein CASSLSGGTGKINEQFF. The rearrangement uses TRBV5-1 and TRBJ2-1; 9 bases are a match to TRBD1. V dropped 1 base and J dropped 7; count of bases not matched to a gene: 12. This CDR3 is built from 17 residues. Germline V lookup: CDR1 SGHRS, CDR2 YFSETQ.

The CDR3 is CASSSRTSIEQFF. CDR3 nucleotide sequence: TGTGCCAGCAGTAGTAGGACGTCGATTGAGCAGTTCTTC. V is TRBV28 and J is TRBJ2-1; D gene unclear. Germline CDR1 and CDR2: MDHEN and SYDVKM. The CDR3 length is 13 residues. V was clipped by 5 bases and J by 9 bases, with 14 bases between them.

This clonotype was detected once. J is TRBJ1-5 and V is TRBV19; tentative D call: TRBD1 (6 bases). The germline gives CDR1 LNHDA, CDR2 SQIVND (reference sequence). CDR3 length: 14 residues. V was trimmed by 10 bases and J by 1 base, leaving 14 bases between them. DNA for the CDR3: TGTGCCACCTTGGGGGGGGGCAGCAATCAGCCCCAGCATTTT. Residues: CATLGGGSNQPQHF.

This clonotype came up many times. The chain joins TRBV29-1 to TRBJ2-5; D gene uncertain. The CDR3 consists of 13 residues. Deletions cut 4 bases from V and 8 bases from J, with 17 bases between. Germline values: CDR1 SQVTM, CDR2 ANQGSEA. CDR3 residues: CSVAKDPNSTQYF. CDR3 nucleotide sequence: TGCAGCGTTGCGAAAGACCCAAATTCAACCCAGTACTTC.

This clonotype was observed many times. This chain joins TRBV18 and TRBJ2-7; D might be TRBD1 (6 bases). V was pared by 4 bases and J by 3 bases, with 13 bases between. The CDR3 has 14 amino acids. Germline V lookup: CDR1 KGHSH, CDR2 LQKENI. CDR3 sequence: CASSLQGLGYEQYF. Here the CDR3 DNA reads TGTGCCAGCTCACTTCAGGGGTTGGGCTACGAGCAGTACTTC.

In its sample, this clonotype was seen many times. The V gene is TRBV20-1, the J gene TRBJ2-7, with D hard to call. The CDR3 extends over 13 amino acids. V dropped 1 base and J dropped 6 bases, with 13 bases sitting between them. Germline V gene data show CDR1 as DFQATT and CDR2 as SNEGSKA (reference sequence). In DNA, the CDR3 is TGCAGTGCTAGAGGGCCCCTTCTCGGCGAGCAGTACTTC. Protein sequence: CSARGPLLGEQYF.

This clonotype was recorded at least ten times. Written as DNA, the CDR3 is TGTGCCAGCTCACCACAAGCCTGGACGAAAGATGGCTACACCTTC. Its translation: CASSPQAWTKDGYTF. This chain links TRBV18 with TRBJ1-2; D not resolved. The CDR3 extends over 15 amino acids. CDR1 KGHSH and CDR2 LQKENI come from the germline V gene. The V end lost 1 base, the J end lost 6 bases, and 15 bases lay between the germline ends.

There are many counts of this clonotype. This chain links TRBV5-5 with TRBJ1-5; 9 bases line up with TRBD1. V lost 0 bases and J lost 6; bases outside the gene matches: 1. There are 14 residues in the CDR3. Germline V gene lookup returns CDR1 SGHKS and CDR2 YYEKEE (reference sequence). CDR3 loop: CASSLGQGVQPQHF. CDR3 DNA sequence: TGTGCCAGCAGCTTGGGACAGGGGGTTCAGCCCCAGCATTTT. The full variable domain, with the rest looked up from reference TRBV5-5 and TRBJ1-5, is DAGVTQSPTHLIKTRGQQVTLRCSPISGHKSVSWYQQVLGQGPQFIFQYYEKEERGRGNFPDRFSARQFPNYSSELNVNALLLGDSALYLCASSLGQGVQPQHFGDGTRLSIL.

This clonotype came up many times. The chain uses TRBV4-3 and TRBJ1-1, with a possible D match to TRBD1 (5 bases). V lost 3 bases and J lost 2, with 7 bases in between. Germline V CDR1 and CDR2: LGHNA, YSLEER. The length of the CDR3 is 13 residues. In nucleotides, the CDR3 is TGCGCCAGCAGCCAGGGGGGAAACACTGAAGCTTTCTTT. This encodes CASSQGGNTEAFF.